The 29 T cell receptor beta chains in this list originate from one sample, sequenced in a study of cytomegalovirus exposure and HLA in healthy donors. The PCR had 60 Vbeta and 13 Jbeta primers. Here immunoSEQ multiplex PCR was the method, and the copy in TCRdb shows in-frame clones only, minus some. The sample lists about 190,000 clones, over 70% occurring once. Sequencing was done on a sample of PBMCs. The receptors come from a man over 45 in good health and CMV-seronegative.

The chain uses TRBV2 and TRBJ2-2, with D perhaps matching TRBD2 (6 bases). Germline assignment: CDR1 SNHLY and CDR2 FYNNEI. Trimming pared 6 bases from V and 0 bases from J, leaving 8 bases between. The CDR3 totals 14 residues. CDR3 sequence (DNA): TGTGCCAGCAGGGAGGGGACGAACACCGGGGAGCTGTTTTTT. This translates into CASREGTNTGELFF.

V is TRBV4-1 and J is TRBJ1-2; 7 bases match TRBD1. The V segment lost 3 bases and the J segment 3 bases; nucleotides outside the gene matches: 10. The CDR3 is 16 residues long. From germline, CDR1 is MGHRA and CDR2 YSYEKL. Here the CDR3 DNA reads TGCGCCAGCAGCCAGGAAAGAAGACAGGGTTACTATGGCTACACCTTC. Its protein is CASSQERRQGYYGYTF.

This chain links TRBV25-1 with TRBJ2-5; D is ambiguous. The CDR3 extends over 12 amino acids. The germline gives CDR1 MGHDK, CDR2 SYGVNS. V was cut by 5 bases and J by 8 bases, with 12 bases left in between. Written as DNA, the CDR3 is TGTGCCAGCAGTTCGGGTCCGGGTACCCAGTACTTC. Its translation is CASSSGPGTQYF. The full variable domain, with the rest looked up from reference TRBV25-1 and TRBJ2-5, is EADIYQTPRYLVIGTGKKITLECSQTMGHDKMYWYQQDPGMELHLIHYSYGVNSTEKGDLSSESTVSRIRTEHFPLTLESARPSHTSQYLCASSSGPGTQYFGPGTRLLVL.

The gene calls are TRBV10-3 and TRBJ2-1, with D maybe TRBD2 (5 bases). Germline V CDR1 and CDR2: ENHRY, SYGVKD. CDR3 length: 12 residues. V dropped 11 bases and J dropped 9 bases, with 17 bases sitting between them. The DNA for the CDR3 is TGTGCCGCATCTCCGGGGTCCCCTGAGCAGTTCTTC. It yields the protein CAASPGSPEQFF.

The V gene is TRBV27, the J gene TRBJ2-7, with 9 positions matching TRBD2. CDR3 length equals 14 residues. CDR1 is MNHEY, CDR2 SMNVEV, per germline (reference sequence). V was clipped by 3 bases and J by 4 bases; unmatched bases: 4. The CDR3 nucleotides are TGTGCCAGCAGTTTGGGGCGGGGGGGATACGAGCAGTACTTC. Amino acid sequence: CASSLGRGGYEQYF.

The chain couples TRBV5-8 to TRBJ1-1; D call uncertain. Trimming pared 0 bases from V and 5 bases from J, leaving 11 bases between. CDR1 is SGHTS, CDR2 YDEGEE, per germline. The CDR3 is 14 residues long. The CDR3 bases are TGTGCCAGCAGCTTGGAAAGGAGGTGGACTGAAGCTTTCTTT. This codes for CASSLERRWTEAFF.

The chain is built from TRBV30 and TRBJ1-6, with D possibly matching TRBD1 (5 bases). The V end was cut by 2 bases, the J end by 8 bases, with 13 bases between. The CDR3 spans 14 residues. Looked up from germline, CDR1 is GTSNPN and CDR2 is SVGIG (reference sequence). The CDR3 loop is CAWSRAGRHSPLHF. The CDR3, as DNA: TGTGCCTGGAGTAGGGCAGGGCGCCATTCACCCCTCCACTTT. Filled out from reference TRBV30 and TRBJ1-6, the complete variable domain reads SQTIHQWPATLVQPVGSPLSLECTVEGTSNPNLYWYRQAAGRGLQLLFYSVGIGQISSEVPQNLSASRPQDRQFILSSKKLLLSDSGFYLCAWSRAGRHSPLHFGNGTRLTVT.

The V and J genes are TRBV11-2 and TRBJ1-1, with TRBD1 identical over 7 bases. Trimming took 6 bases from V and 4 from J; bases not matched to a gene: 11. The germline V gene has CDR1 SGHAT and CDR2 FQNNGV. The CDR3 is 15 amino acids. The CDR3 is CASSPDRAVVTEAFF. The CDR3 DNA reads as TGTGCCAGCAGTCCTGACAGGGCGGTTGTCACTGAAGCTTTCTTT.

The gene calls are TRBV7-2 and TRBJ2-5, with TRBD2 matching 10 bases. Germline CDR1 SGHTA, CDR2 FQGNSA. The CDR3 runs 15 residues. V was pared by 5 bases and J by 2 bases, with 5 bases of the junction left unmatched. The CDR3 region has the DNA TGTGCCAGCAGCCCTTTGACTAGCGGGCAAGAGACCCAGTACTTC. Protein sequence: CASSPLTSGQETQYF.

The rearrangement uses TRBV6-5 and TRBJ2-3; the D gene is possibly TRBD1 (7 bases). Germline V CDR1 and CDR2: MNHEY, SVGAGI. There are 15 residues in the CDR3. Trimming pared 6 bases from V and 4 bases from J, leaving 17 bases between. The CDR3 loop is CASSRRGDAADTQYF. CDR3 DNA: TGTGCCAGCAGCCGCAGGGGGGATGCGGCAGATACGCAGTATTTT.

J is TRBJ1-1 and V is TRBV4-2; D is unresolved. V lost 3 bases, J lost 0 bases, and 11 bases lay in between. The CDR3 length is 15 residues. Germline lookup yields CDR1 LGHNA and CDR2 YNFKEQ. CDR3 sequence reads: CASSQTQVMNTEAFF. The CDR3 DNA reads TGTGCCAGCAGCCAGACGCAGGTGATGAACACTGAAGCTTTCTTT.

In nucleotides, the CDR3 is TGTGCCAGCAGTTACTCGGGCTCAGCTGGCAACACTGAAGCTTTCTTT. This codes for CASSYSGSAGNTEAFF. The genes are TRBV6-5 and TRBJ1-1; D remains unclear. The CDR3 contains 16 residues. Germline V lookup: CDR1 MNHEY, CDR2 SVGAGI. With 0 bases removed from V and 2 bases from J, the gap between germline ends came to 13 bases.

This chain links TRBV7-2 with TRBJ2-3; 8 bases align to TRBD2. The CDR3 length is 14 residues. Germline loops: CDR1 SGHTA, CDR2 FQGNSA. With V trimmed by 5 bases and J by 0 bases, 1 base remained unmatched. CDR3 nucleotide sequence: TGTGCCAGCAGCCGGGGGGGAAGCACAGATACGCAGTATTTT. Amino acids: CASSRGGSTDTQYF.

The chain's CDR3 is CASSGWSGGTDTQYF. The CDR3 DNA sequence: TGTGCCAGCAGCGGCTGGTCGGGGGGCACAGATACGCAGTATTTT. V is TRBV5-4 and J is TRBJ2-3; tentative D call: TRBD2 (6 bases). V dropped 4 bases and J dropped 1 base, with 13 bases sitting between them. CDR3 length: 15 amino acids. CDR1 is SGHNT and CDR2 is YYREEE in the germline V gene (reference sequence).

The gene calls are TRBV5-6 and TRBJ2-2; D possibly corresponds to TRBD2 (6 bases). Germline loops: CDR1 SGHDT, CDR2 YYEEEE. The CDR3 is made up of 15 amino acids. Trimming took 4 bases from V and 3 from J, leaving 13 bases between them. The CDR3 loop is CASSPRTIHTGELFF. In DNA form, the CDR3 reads TGTGCCAGCAGCCCCAGGACTATCCACACCGGGGAGCTGTTTTTT. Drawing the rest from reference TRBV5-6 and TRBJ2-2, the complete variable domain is DAGVTQSPTHLIKTRGQQVTLRCSPKSGHDTVSWYQQALGQGPQFIFQYYEEEERQRGNFPDRFSGHQFPNYSSELNVNALLLGDSALYLCASSPRTIHTGELFFGEGSRLTVL.

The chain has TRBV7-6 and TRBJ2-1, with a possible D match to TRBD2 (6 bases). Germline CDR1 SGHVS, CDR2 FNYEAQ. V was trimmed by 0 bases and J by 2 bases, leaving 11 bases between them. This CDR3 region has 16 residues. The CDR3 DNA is TGTGCCAGCAGCTTAGCCGCTAGCGTGGCCTACAATGAGCAGTTCTTC. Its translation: CASSLAASVAYNEQFF.

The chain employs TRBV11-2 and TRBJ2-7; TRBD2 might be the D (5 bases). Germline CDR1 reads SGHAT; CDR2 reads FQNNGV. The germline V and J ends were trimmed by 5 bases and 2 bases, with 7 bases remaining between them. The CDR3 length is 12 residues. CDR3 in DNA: TGTGCCAGCAGCCTAGCCACCTACGAGCAGTACTTC. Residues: CASSLATYEQYF.

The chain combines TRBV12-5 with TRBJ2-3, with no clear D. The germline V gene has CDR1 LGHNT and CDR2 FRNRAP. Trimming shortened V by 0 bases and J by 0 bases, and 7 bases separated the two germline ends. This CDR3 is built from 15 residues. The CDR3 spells CASGLVGVSTDTQYF. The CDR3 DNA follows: TGTGCTAGTGGTTTGGTGGGCGTCAGCACAGATACGCAGTATTTT.

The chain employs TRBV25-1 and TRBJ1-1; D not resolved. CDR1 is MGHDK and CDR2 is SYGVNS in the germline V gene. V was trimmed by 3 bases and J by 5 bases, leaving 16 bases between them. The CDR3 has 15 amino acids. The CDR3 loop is CASSDPRWEGTEAFF. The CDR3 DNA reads TGTGCCAGCAGTGACCCCCGGTGGGAGGGAACTGAAGCTTTCTTT.

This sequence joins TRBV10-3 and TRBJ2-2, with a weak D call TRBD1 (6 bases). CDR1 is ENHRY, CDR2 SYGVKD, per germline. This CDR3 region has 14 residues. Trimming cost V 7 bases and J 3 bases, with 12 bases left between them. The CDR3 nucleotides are TGTGCCATCACTCAGGCAGGGGACACCGGGGAGCTGTTTTTT. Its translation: CAITQAGDTGELFF.

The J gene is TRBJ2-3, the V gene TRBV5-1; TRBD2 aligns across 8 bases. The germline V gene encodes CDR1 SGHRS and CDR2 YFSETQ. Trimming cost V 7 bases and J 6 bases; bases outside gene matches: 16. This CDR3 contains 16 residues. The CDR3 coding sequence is TGCGCCAGCTCTGCCGCCGGGACTAGTAACGAGGATACGCAGTATTTT. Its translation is CASSAAGTSNEDTQYF.

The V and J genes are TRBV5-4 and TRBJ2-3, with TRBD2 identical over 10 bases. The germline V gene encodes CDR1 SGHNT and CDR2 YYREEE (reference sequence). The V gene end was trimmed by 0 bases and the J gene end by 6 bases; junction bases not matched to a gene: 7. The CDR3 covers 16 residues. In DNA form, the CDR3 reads TGTGCCAGCAGCTTGGAACTAGCGGGGATGGGGGATACGCAGTATTTT. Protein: CASSLELAGMGDTQYF.

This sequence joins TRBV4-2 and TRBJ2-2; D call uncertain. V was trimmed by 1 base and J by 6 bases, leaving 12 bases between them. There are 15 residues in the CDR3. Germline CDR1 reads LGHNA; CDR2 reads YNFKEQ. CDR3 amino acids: CASSQVDGPSGELFF. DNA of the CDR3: TGTGCCAGCAGCCAAGTAGATGGTCCCTCCGGGGAGCTGTTTTTT.

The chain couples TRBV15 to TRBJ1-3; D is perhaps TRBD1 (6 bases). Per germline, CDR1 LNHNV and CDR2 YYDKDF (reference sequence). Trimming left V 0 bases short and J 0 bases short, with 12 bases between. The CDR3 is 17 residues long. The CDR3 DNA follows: TGTGCCACCAGCAGAGATCGGCAGGGGCGCTCTGGAAACACCATATATTTT. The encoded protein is CATSRDRQGRSGNTIYF. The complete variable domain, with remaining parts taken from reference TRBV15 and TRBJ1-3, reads DAMVIQNPRYQVTQFGKPVTLSCSQTLNHNVMYWYQQKSSQAPKLLFHYYDKDFNNEADTPDNFQSRRPNTSFCFLDIRSPGLGDTAMYLCATSRDRQGRSGNTIYFGEGSWLTVV.

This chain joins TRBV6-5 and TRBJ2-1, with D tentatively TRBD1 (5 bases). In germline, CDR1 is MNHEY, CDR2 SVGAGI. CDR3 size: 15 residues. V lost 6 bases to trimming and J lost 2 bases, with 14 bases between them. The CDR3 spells CASSQGQRPYNEQFF. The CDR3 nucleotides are TGTGCCAGCAGCCAGGGTCAGAGGCCCTACAATGAGCAGTTCTTC.

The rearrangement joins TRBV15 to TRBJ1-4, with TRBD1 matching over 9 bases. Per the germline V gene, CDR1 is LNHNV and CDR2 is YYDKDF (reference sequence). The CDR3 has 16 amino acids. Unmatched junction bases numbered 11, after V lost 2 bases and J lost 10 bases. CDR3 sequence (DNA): TGTGCCACCAGCAGACTTTCCGGGACAGGGATTTTAAAACTGTTTTTT. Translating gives CATSRLSGTGILKLFF.

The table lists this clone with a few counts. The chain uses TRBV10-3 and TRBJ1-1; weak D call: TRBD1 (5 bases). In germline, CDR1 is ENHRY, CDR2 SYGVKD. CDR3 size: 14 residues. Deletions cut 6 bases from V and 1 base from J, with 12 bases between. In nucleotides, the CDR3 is TGTGCCATCAGAGCGGGACCCAAGAACACTGAAGCTTTCTTT. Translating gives CAIRAGPKNTEAFF.

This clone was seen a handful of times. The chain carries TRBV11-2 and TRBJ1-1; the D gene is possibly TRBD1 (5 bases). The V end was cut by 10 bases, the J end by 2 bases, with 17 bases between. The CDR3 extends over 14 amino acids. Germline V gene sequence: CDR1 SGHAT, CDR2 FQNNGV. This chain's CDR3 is CATQVGHANTEAFF. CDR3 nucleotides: TGTGCCACCCAAGTTGGACATGCTAACACTGAAGCTTTCTTT.

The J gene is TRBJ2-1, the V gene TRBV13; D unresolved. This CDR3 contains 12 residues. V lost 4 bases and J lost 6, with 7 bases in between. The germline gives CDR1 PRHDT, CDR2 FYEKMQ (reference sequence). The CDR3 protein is CASSSRGNEQFF. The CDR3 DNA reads TGTGCCAGCAGCTCACGAGGCAATGAGCAGTTCTTC. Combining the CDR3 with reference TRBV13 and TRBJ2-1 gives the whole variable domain AAGVIQSPRHLIKEKRETATLKCYPIPRHDTVYWYQQGPGQDPQFLISFYEKMQSDKGSIPDRFSAQQFSDYHSELNMSSLELGDSALYFCASSSRGNEQFFGPGTRLTVL.